The 16 T cell receptor beta chains presented below share a single source sample, sequenced in a study of T-cell memory formation after mild COVID-19. TCRdb re-called the 5' RACE reads through MiXCR, storing one row per CDR3 protein. This table has 350,000 to 500,000 distinct CDR3 sequences, more than 20% appearing once. The sample taken for sequencing was PBMCs or a T cell subset sorted from them (not recorded which). These receptors all stem from an adult woman who had mild COVID-19 (a few samples of this study predate the infection). Cell type and time point are not known.

This clonotype was seen only a few times. The J gene is TRBJ1-6, the V gene TRBV15, with D possibly TRBD1 on 6 matching bases. CDR1 and CDR2 from the germline V gene are LNHNV and YYDKDF (reference sequence). Trimming took off 5 bases at V and 14 bases at J, with 13 bases between the two ends. The CDR3 is made up of 12 amino acids. CDR3 bases: TGTGCCACCAGCTCAGGGGTCTCGGCCCTCCACTTT. As protein: CATSSGVSALHF.

J is TRBJ2-5 and V is TRBV20-1; D may match TRBD1 or TRBD2 (5 bases each). Germline V lookup: CDR1 DFQATT, CDR2 SNEGSKA (reference sequence). The CDR3 contains 14 residues. The CDR3 protein is CAAIIRGRRETQYF. DNA for the CDR3: TGCGCAGCTATAATTAGGGGCCGGAGGGAGACCCAGTACTTC.

This clonotype was recorded many times. CDR3 in amino acids: CASSLSDRVETQYF. The CDR3 region has the DNA TGTGCCAGCAGTCTGAGCGACAGGGTAGAGACCCAGTACTTC. The rearrangement joins TRBV12-3 or TRBV12-4 to TRBJ2-5, with TRBD1 identical over 7 bases. The trim removed 5 bases at V and 4 bases at J, leaving 7 bases unmatched. The CDR3 has 14 amino acids.

This clonotype was seen a few times. The DNA of the CDR3 is TGTGCCAGCAGCTTGGGGCGGGACATAAGCAATGAGCAGTTCTTC. Translation: CASSLGRDISNEQFF. The genes are TRBV7-6 and TRBJ2-1; D assignment may be TRBD1 or TRBD2 (6 bases each). This CDR3 region has 15 residues. CDR1 and CDR2 (germline): SGHVS, FNYEAQ. Trimming removed 3 bases from V and 6 bases from J, with 15 bases in between.

The CDR3 DNA follows: TGTGCTAGTGGTTTCTCCAGCTCTGGGAACACTGAAGCTTTCTTT. It specifies CASGFSSSGNTEAFF. This chain joins TRBV12-5 and TRBJ1-1; D unresolved. This CDR3 has 15 residues. Germline CDR1 and CDR2: LGHNT and FRNRAP. V dropped 3 bases and J dropped 1 base, with 12 bases sitting between them.

The CDR3 coding sequence is TGTGCCAGCAGCTACCCTCCGGGAGGTAGCACAGATACGCAGTATTTT. Translation: CASSYPPGGSTDTQYF. The genes are TRBV7-9 and TRBJ2-3; 7 nucleotides align to TRBD2. Losses at the gene ends were 4 bases for V and 0 bases for J; bases not matched to a gene: 7. Germline CDR1 SEHNR, CDR2 FQNEAQ (reference sequence). This CDR3 is 16 amino acids long.

This clonotype came up a few times. The chain uses TRBV6-5 and TRBJ2-7, with TRBD1 matching 7 bases. The germline V gene has CDR1 MNHEY and CDR2 SVGAGI. Germline trimming cut 6 bases from V and 6 bases from J; bases unmatched to any gene: 8. The CDR3 sequence is 13 residues long. This CDR3 is CASSRDRVGEQYF. The CDR3 coding sequence is TGTGCCAGCAGCCGTGACAGGGTCGGCGAGCAGTACTTC.

This chain joins TRBV4-1 and TRBJ1-1, with a tentative D call TRBD1 (6 bases). CDR3 size: 16 residues. The V gene's germline CDR1 is MGHRA and CDR2 YSYEKL. The V and J ends lost 3 bases and 0 bases respectively, with 14 bases between them. The DNA of the CDR3 is TGCGCCAGCAGCCAGGGCGGGGGGCTCGTGAACACTGAAGCTTTCTTT. This codes for CASSQGGGLVNTEAFF.

The J gene is TRBJ2-7, the V gene TRBV7-9; 9 nucleotides align to TRBD1. This CDR3 comprises 17 residues. V trimming: 6 bases; J trimming: 2 bases; junction bases outside the gene matches: 14. Per germline, CDR1 SEHNR and CDR2 FQNEAQ (reference sequence). CDR3 residues: CASSPVPGQGPAYEQYF. The DNA for the CDR3 is TGTGCCAGCAGTCCGGTCCCGGGACAGGGTCCCGCCTACGAGCAGTACTTC.

A remark on this clonotype: Compared with germline, one end of the junction differs, possibly owing to a read error. The V and J genes are TRBV15 and TRBJ1-5, with TRBD1 matching 7 bases. CDR1 and CDR2 from the germline V gene are LNHNV and YYDKDF (reference sequence). The CDR3 is 18 amino acids. The CDR3 reads CATSGPPGTEISNQTQHF. In nucleotides, the CDR3 is TGTGCCACCAGCGGGCCCCCCGGGACAGAAATAAGCAATCAGACCCAGCATTTT.

This clonotype was found a few times. The chain joins TRBV12-3 or TRBV12-4 to TRBJ2-3; D gene ambiguous. CDR3 length equals 12 residues. V shed 2 bases and J shed 5 bases, with 5 bases lying between them. The CDR3 region has the DNA TGTGCCAGCAGTTTATCAGTAGATACGCAGTATTTT. As protein: CASSLSVDTQYF.

This clonotype was observed a few times. The rearrangement links TRBV20-1 to TRBJ1-5; D possibly corresponds to TRBD1 (5 bases). V was clipped by 0 bases and J by 2 bases, with 11 bases between them. In germline, CDR1 is DFQATT, CDR2 SNEGSKA (reference sequence). This CDR3 comprises 15 residues. DNA for the CDR3: TGCAGTGCTAGAGATTTCCTGGGGGGCAATCAGCCCCAGCATTTT. The encoded protein is CSARDFLGGNQPQHF.

This clonotype was detected a few times. The chain couples TRBV20-1 to TRBJ1-1, with D uncertain. Trimming cost V 3 bases and J 2 bases, with 10 bases left between them. The germline CDR1 and CDR2 sequences are DFQATT and SNEGSKA (reference sequence). The CDR3 loop spans 13 amino acids. The CDR3 DNA sequence: TGCAGTGCTAGGGAGGACGGCAACACTGAAGCTTTCTTT. Translating it yields CSAREDGNTEAFF.

The chain joins TRBV15 to TRBJ2-7; D tentatively reads TRBD1 or TRBD2 (5 bases each). Trimming took 5 bases from V and 2 from J, leaving 16 bases between them. The germline CDR1 and CDR2 sequences are LNHNV and YYDKDF (reference sequence). The CDR3 covers 15 residues. The DNA of the CDR3 is TGTGCCACCAGCGGACCTGGGACCGAAGCCTACGAGCAGTACTTC. It yields the protein CATSGPGTEAYEQYF.

The chain joins TRBV25-1 to TRBJ1-2; possibly TRBD1 for D (5 bases). The CDR3 covers 12 residues. From germline, CDR1 is MGHDK and CDR2 SYGVNS. V was cut by 7 bases and J by 6 bases, with 12 bases left in between. CDR3 bases: TGTGCCAGCAATGGGGCAGGGCATGGCTACACCTTC. This encodes CASNGAGHGYTF.

This clonotype has a handful of counts. The gene calls are TRBV4-3 and TRBJ2-1; 11 nucleotides match TRBD2. V lost 0 bases to trimming and J lost 10 bases; unmatched junction nucleotides: 17. Germline V gives CDR1 LGHNA, CDR2 YSLEER. The CDR3 is made up of 19 amino acids. Here the CDR3 DNA reads TGCGCCAGCAGCCAAGATCCGGTCAGACTAGCGGGATACCCCAGGGAGCAGTTCTTC. It yields the protein CASSQDPVRLAGYPREQFF.